This TCR beta chain was documented in a study of Tregs in tolerant kidney transplant recipients. Broader study findings: The most relevant donor-specific Treg TCRbeta repertoire apparently came from expansion with activated donor B cells.

Unstimulated Tregs (CD4+CD25+CD127-) and CD4+CD25- non-Tregs were sorted from PBMCs. The protocol was immunoSEQ multiplex PCR, while the TCRdb copy is restricted to in-frame clones and leaves out a portion. Of hundreds of thousands of clones detected, 84% appear once; the ten largest clones hold less than 0.75%. As for this clone: Its target is not known.

Material for sequencing was CD4+ T cells from blood. The sequence was obtained from a human donor in good health.

The DNA for the CDR3 is TGTGCCAGCAGCGTAGATGGGGCGAGTGAAAAACTGTTTTTT. This codes for CASSVDGASEKLFF. V usage is TRBV9 and J usage is TRBJ1-4; D possibly corresponds to TRBD1 (5 bases). The CDR3 consists of 14 residues. V lost 0 bases and J lost 7, with 10 bases in between. Per the germline V gene, CDR1 is SGDLS and CDR2 is YYNGEE.